Presented here are 10 T cell receptor beta chains from one specimen sequenced in a study of blood T cell repertoires in COVID-19 (dated by TCRdb to about 2020). Library construction relied on the immunoSEQ multiplex PCR assay. The source is immuneACCESS, and TCRdb retained only in-frame sequences with V and J called. Part of the clones is not carried over; for the studies checked, unresolved V genes explain less than half of this, and the remainder is unexplained. Counted in this sample were about half a million clones; about nine tenths of them appeared once. The ten top clones hold around 8% of the sample. Sequences were obtained from PBMCs or T cells enriched from blood (not recorded which). These receptors came from an older woman who had recovered from COVID-19.

In its sample, this clone was seen many times. The rearrangement uses TRBV7-6 and TRBJ1-1; 9 bases fit TRBD1. Germline assignment: CDR1 SGHVS and CDR2 FNYEAQ. The CDR3 length is 15 residues. V shed 6 bases and J 4 bases; nucleotides not matched to a gene: 9. CDR3 in amino acids: CASSLRTGAPTEAFF. Here the CDR3 DNA reads TGTGCCAGCAGTCTCAGGACAGGGGCGCCCACTGAAGCTTTCTTT.

This rearrangement joins TRBV6-5 to TRBJ2-1; TRBD1 might be the D (6 bases). The V gene lost 4 bases and the J gene lost 11 bases, with 12 bases spanning the gap. Germline V gene sequence: CDR1 MNHEY, CDR2 SVGAGI. This CDR3 has 12 residues. The CDR3 region is CASSFSDSQQFF. The CDR3 nucleotides are TGTGCCAGCAGTTTCTCGGACAGTCAGCAGTTCTTC.

This chain joins TRBV2 and TRBJ2-1; maybe TRBD1 (7 bases). Trimming stripped 4 bases from V and 0 bases from J, with 13 bases between. Germline V gene data show CDR1 as SNHLY and CDR2 as FYNNEI. This CDR3 has 16 amino acids. The CDR3: CASSARGQSSYNEQFF. The CDR3 nucleotides are TGTGCCAGCAGTGCGCGGGGACAGAGCTCCTACAATGAGCAGTTCTTC.

A single count supports this clone. This rearrangement joins TRBV10-3 to TRBJ1-3, with 7 nucleotides matching TRBD1. The CDR3 extends over 13 amino acids. The germline CDR1 and CDR2 sequences are ENHRY and SYGVKD. V gave up 11 bases and J gave up 2 bases; unmatched junction bases: 6. The CDR3 sequence: CAAAQGAGNTIYF. DNA of the CDR3: TGTGCCGCAGCGCAGGGGGCTGGAAACACCATATATTTT.

V gene TRBV19 combines with J gene TRBJ1-6; 7 bases fit TRBD1. J gave up 3 bases and V 2 bases, and 4 bases lay outside the gene matches. This CDR3 is built from 16 residues. Looked up from germline, CDR1 is LNHDA and CDR2 is SQIVND (reference sequence). The CDR3 sequence is CASSIRSGGYNSPLHF. CDR3 nucleotide sequence: TGTGCCAGTAGTATAAGGTCAGGGGGCTATAATTCACCCCTCCACTTT.

This clone was seen only once. This rearrangement joins TRBV18 to TRBJ2-6, with 7 bases matching TRBD1. With 3 bases clipped from V and 2 bases from J, the junction kept 7 bases outside the gene matches. This CDR3 is 17 amino acids long. The germline V gene encodes CDR1 KGHSH and CDR2 LQKENI. The CDR3 loop is CASSPVQGVPGANVLTF. CDR3 nucleotides: TGTGCCAGCTCACCTGTCCAGGGGGTCCCTGGGGCCAACGTCCTGACTTTC.

The chain is built from TRBV19 and TRBJ1-1; D is unresolved. This CDR3 contains 13 residues. V lost 1 base and J 3 bases, leaving 6 bases between the germline ends. Per germline, CDR1 LNHDA and CDR2 SQIVND (reference sequence). The CDR3 is CASSIGRYTEAFF. DNA of the CDR3: TGTGCCAGTAGTATAGGGCGGTACACTGAAGCTTTCTTT.

In its sample, this clone was seen once. CDR3 loop: CASSDSGRLAGVMDTQYF. CDR3 DNA sequence: TGCGCCAGCAGTGATTCTGGGCGGCTAGCGGGGGTGATGGATACGCAGTATTTT. V gene TRBV10-2 combines with J gene TRBJ2-3; 10 bases line up with TRBD2. Germline CDR1 reads WSHSY; CDR2 reads SAAADI. The CDR3 runs 18 residues. Germline trimming cut 3 bases from V and 6 bases from J; bases unmatched to any gene: 15.

The genes are TRBV5-4 and TRBJ2-6, with 7 positions matching TRBD2. This CDR3 contains 15 residues. Trimming removed 4 bases from V and 3 bases from J; junction bases left unmatched: 4. Per the germline V gene, CDR1 is SGHNT and CDR2 is YYREEE (reference sequence). The CDR3 loop is CASSPGGVGANVLTF. CDR3 in DNA: TGTGCCAGCAGCCCTGGGGGGGTTGGGGCCAACGTCCTGACTTTC.

The sample holds one count of this clone. The rearrangement joins TRBV6-5 to TRBJ2-7; tentative D call: TRBD2 (5 bases). The length of the CDR3 is 14 residues. V was trimmed by 0 bases and J by 7 bases, leaving 13 bases between them. Per germline, CDR1 MNHEY and CDR2 SVGAGI. This chain's CDR3 is CASSYSRVAGEQYF. The CDR3 coding sequence is TGTGCCAGCAGTTACTCGCGGGTAGCCGGGGAGCAGTACTTC.